This entry concerns a single T cell receptor beta chain. Its matching antigen is unknown. These data come from a study of T cell responses to AZD1222 COVID-19 vaccine. The CDR3 covers 13 residues. Trimming cost V 6 bases and J 1 base; bases outside gene matches: 2. Overall study results and limits: Most donors were white British, females outnumbered males, and clonal diversity was possibly underestimated.

TCRdb's table, derived via immunoSEQ multiplex PCR, lists solely in-frame clones and lacks some. This sample has under 85,000 clones, with around 90% found just once. This sequence originates from an adult in good health. Sequences were derived from peripheral blood, sampled on day 0 of AZD1222 vaccination. The chain has TRBV12-3 or TRBV12-4 and TRBJ1-1, with 7 bases that match TRBD1. CDR3 nucleotides: TGTGCCAGCAGACAGGGGTGGAACACTGAAGCTTTCTTT. Encoded protein: CASRQGWNTEAFF.